The TCR beta chain described here comes from a study of CD8+CD57+ T cells in acquired aplastic anemia. Study context: Sorted CD4+ and CD8+ cells yielded DNA averaging around 3.5 ug. CD4+ reads averaged around 9.9 million in healthy donors. General study points: Patients versus controls showed no significant CD8+ Simpson's diversity difference. The same twenty-nine CD8+ CDR3 sequences occurred in patients and in controls.

According to the study, genomic DNA was the template for TCR beta VDJ and CDR3 profiling. TCRdb reprocessed the reads with MiXCR, giving one entry per CDR3 protein. The table records about 71,000 distinct CDR3 sequences, around half of them present only once. The germline V gene has CDR1 SGDLS and CDR2 YYNGEE. The CDR3 runs 18 residues. V gave up 4 bases and J gave up 5 bases; unmatched junction bases: 20. Ten or more counts support this clonotype. Its antigen is currently unknown. The specimen sequenced was sorted CD4+, CD8+, or CD8+CD57+ T cells (not recorded which) from PBMCs. The sequence was obtained from a human donor in good health, serving as a control. This chain joins TRBV9 and TRBJ1-1, with 7 bases matching TRBD1. CDR3 sequence (DNA): TGTGCCAGCAGCCTAACCAATAGTATACAGGGGAGGAAGACTGAAGCTTTCTTT. Translated: CASSLTNSIQGRKTEAFF.